Listed below are T cell receptor beta chains from one sample, sequenced in a study of T cell repertoires in cytomegalovirus infection. TCRdb re-derived calls from the reads in MiXCR, one entry per CDR3 protein. The sample has a few hundred thousand distinct CDR3 sequences, approximately 13% seen once. The sample was PBMCs. These receptors all stem from a human donor in good health (CMV status not recorded). Some clones in this sample may be carry-over from other donors' samples. Both conserved end residues are part of each CDR3. The order of the fields is V gene, CDR3 length, J gene, CDR3 protein.

V gene: TRBV20-1
CDR3 length: 15
J gene: TRBJ2-1
CDR3 protein: CSAGGQGAPYNEQFF

V gene: TRBV7-9
CDR3 length: 13
J gene: TRBJ2-1
CDR3 protein: CASSWDSGYEQFF

V gene: TRBV29-1
CDR3 length: 15
J gene: TRBJ2-1
CDR3 protein: CSVERAGGSYNEQFF

V gene: TRBV7-9
CDR3 length: 14
J gene: TRBJ1-3
CDR3 protein: CASSFRTSGNTIYF

V gene: TRBV14
CDR3 length: 14
J gene: TRBJ1-2
CDR3 protein: CASSQVGGARGYTF

V gene: TRBV9
CDR3 length: 16
J gene: TRBJ1-1
CDR3 protein: CASSVSTQAMNTEAFF

V gene: TRBV7-2
CDR3 length: 16
J gene: TRBJ2-3
CDR3 protein: CAGSPLAGTGADTQYF

V gene: TRBV20-1
CDR3 length: 13
J gene: TRBJ1-1
CDR3 protein: CSAFRRGNTEAFF

V gene: TRBV7-2
CDR3 length: 13
J gene: TRBJ2-1
CDR3 protein: CATPEVPGGEQFF

V gene: TRBV6-2/TRBV6-3
CDR3 length: 15
J gene: TRBJ1-1
CDR3 protein: CASSQRPGKNTEAFF

V gene: TRBV6-6
CDR3 length: 15
J gene: TRBJ1-5
CDR3 protein: CASSGEGARDQPQHF

V gene: TRBV12-3/TRBV12-4
CDR3 length: 14
J gene: TRBJ2-7
CDR3 protein: CASSPGQGKLGQYF

V gene: TRBV11-3
CDR3 length: 13
J gene: TRBJ2-7
CDR3 protein: CASSFRTGNEQYF

V gene: TRBV3-1
CDR3 length: 14
J gene: TRBJ2-1
CDR3 protein: CASSQVASGNEQFF

V gene: TRBV10-3
CDR3 length: 15
J gene: TRBJ1-2
CDR3 protein: CAISPPGQDPYGYTF

V gene: TRBV19
CDR3 length: 16
J gene: TRBJ2-2
CDR3 protein: CASSSGTSGYYGELFF

V gene: TRBV12-3/TRBV12-4
CDR3 length: 15
J gene: TRBJ2-4
CDR3 protein: CASSPSRAPRDIQYF

V gene: TRBV5-6
CDR3 length: 13
J gene: TRBJ1-1
CDR3 protein: CASSLALISEAFF

V gene: TRBV19
CDR3 length: 13
J gene: TRBJ1-6
CDR3 protein: CASSLGGDSPLHF

V gene: TRBV12-3/TRBV12-4
CDR3 length: 14
J gene: TRBJ1-1
CDR3 protein: CASSSWELRTEAFF

V gene: TRBV24-1
CDR3 length: 18
J gene: TRBJ2-3
CDR3 protein: CATSEGRDRLWGTDTQYF

V gene: TRBV7-8
CDR3 length: 15
J gene: TRBJ1-5
CDR3 protein: CASSLRQISNQPQHF

V gene: TRBV7-2
CDR3 length: 15
J gene: TRBJ2-1
CDR3 protein: CASSLGGRATDEQFF

V gene: TRBV29-1
CDR3 length: 13
J gene: TRBJ2-3
CDR3 protein: CSGQGLSRDTQYF

V gene: TRBV7-3
CDR3 length: 13
J gene: TRBJ2-2
CDR3 protein: CASSRIVDGELFF

V gene: TRBV2
CDR3 length: 14
J gene: TRBJ2-5
CDR3 protein: CASSEASGEETQYF

V gene: TRBV19
CDR3 length: 17
J gene: TRBJ2-4
CDR3 protein: CASSSQGTSGPINIQYF

V gene: TRBV12-3/TRBV12-4
CDR3 length: 14
J gene: TRBJ1-1
CDR3 protein: CASRPQGENTEAFF